This is a list of T cell receptor beta chains from one sample in a study of graft-versus-host responses after intestinal transplantation. The protocol was immunoSEQ multiplex PCR, while the TCRdb copy is restricted to in-frame clones and leaves out a portion. The sample contains 45,000 to 50,000 clones, 80% to 95% of which appear only once. These receptors have no identified antigens. Material: unstimulated CD4+ T cells sorted from spleen or lymph node cells, obtained before transplant. These receptors came from a human donor who was the organ donor for an intestinal transplant. Each CDR3 is given with its conserved first and last residue. A D gene is named only where the DNA matches it firmly. Clone sizes are given selectively: once, few, many, or a class where the clone is expanded.

D	V	size	J	length	CDR3	DNA
TRBD1	TRBV2	once	TRBJ1-1	14	CASVRDRANTEAFF	TGTGCCAGCGTACGGGACAGGGCGAACACTGAAGCTTTCTTT
NA	TRBV28	NA	TRBJ1-5	15	CASSFRGGLDQPQHF	TGTGCCAGCAGTTTTAGGGGTGGACTTGATCAGCCCCAGCATTTT
NA	TRBV29-1	NA	TRBJ2-1	14	CSVEIWDSYNEQFF	TGCAGCGTTGAAATATGGGACTCCTACAATGAGCAGTTCTTC
NA	TRBV7-2	NA	TRBJ2-2	17	CASSLDGSASDTGELFF	TGTGCCAGCAGCTTAGACGGGTCCGCCTCGGACACCGGGGAGCTGTTTTTT
TRBD1	TRBV7-3	NA	TRBJ1-1	13	CASSLQGDTEAFF	TGTGCCAGCAGCTTACAGGGGGACACTGAAGCTTTCTTT
TRBD2	TRBV30	NA	TRBJ2-2	15	CAWKWTSGTTGELFF	TGTGCCTGGAAATGGACTAGCGGGACTACCGGGGAGCTGTTTTTT
NA	TRBV28	NA	TRBJ1-3	15	CASTRDTGSGNTIYF	TGTGCCAGCACCCGGGACACTGGCTCTGGAAACACCATATATTTT
NA	TRBV7-9	NA	TRBJ2-4	15	CASSLGKGGRNIQYF	TGTGCCAGCAGCTTAGGAAAGGGTGGAAGAAACATTCAGTACTTC
NA	TRBV30	NA	TRBJ1-1	14	CAWSVHPRDTEAFF	TGTGCCTGGAGTGTACACCCTCGTGACACTGAAGCTTTCTTT
TRBD1	TRBV28	NA	TRBJ2-7	13	CASSLGQPYEQYF	TGTGCCAGCAGTTTGGGACAGCCCTACGAGCAGTACTTC
NA	TRBV7-8	NA	TRBJ2-1	13	CASSLRAYNEQFF	TGTGCCAGCAGCTTGCGAGCGTACAATGAGCAGTTCTTC
NA	TRBV6-1	NA	TRBJ1-4	13	CASSEYGLQKLFF	TGTGCCAGCAGTGAATACGGACTGCAAAAACTGTTTTTT
NA	TRBV7-2	NA	TRBJ2-3	13	CASSSQLTDTQYF	TGTGCCAGCAGCTCCCAGCTCACAGATACGCAGTATTTT
NA	TRBV7-2	once	TRBJ2-1	15	CASSLVGRLNNEQFF	TGTGCCAGCAGCTTAGTCGGGAGACTAAACAATGAGCAGTTCTTC
NA	TRBV28	NA	TRBJ2-1	16	CASSLSGILSPNEQFF	TGTGCCAGCAGTTTATCGGGTATTCTGTCACCCAATGAGCAGTTCTTC
NA	TRBV7-2	NA	TRBJ2-3	15	CASSLGGGGTDTQYF	TGTGCCAGCAGCTTAGGAGGGGGGGGCACAGATACGCAGTATTTT
TRBD1	TRBV5-1	NA	TRBJ1-1	17	CASSPAGAGGRVTEAFF	TGCGCCAGCAGCCCCGCGGGGGCAGGGGGACGGGTCACTGAAGCTTTCTTT
TRBD2	TRBV5-6	NA	TRBJ2-7	14	CASSSTSGSYEQYF	TGTGCCAGCAGCTCGACTAGCGGGAGTTACGAGCAGTACTTC
TRBD1	TRBV19	NA	TRBJ2-7	13	CASRQGGVYEQYF	TGTGCCAGTCGACAGGGGGGAGTCTACGAGCAGTACTTC
NA	TRBV2	NA	TRBJ1-5	13	CASRGRINQPQHF	TGTGCCAGCAGGGGACGGATCAATCAGCCCCAGCATTTT
NA	TRBV29-1	NA	TRBJ2-3	16	CSSGGMSRASTDTQYF	TGCAGCTCTGGGGGAATGAGCCGGGCTAGCACAGATACGCAGTATTTT
NA	TRBV28	NA	TRBJ2-3	13	CASSLPSTDTQYF	TGTGCCAGCAGTTTACCGAGCACAGATACGCAGTATTTT
NA	TRBV6-6	NA	TRBJ2-7	12	CASSYSRYEQYF	TGTGCCAGCAGTTACTCTCGGTACGAGCAGTACTTC
TRBD2	TRBV6-6	NA	TRBJ2-7	16	CASSYSPSGRGYEQYF	TGTGCCAGCAGTTACTCTCCTAGCGGGAGGGGATACGAGCAGTACTTC
NA	TRBV11-2	NA	TRBJ2-1	13	CASSLENLNEQFF	TGTGCCAGCAGCTTAGAAAATTTGAATGAGCAGTTCTTC
NA	TRBV15	NA	TRBJ2-1	13	CATSRGSTAEQFF	TGTGCCACCAGCAGAGGGTCGACGGCTGAGCAGTTCTTC
NA	TRBV4-3	NA	TRBJ1-4	15	CASSQTGRGNEKLFF	TGCGCCAGCAGCCAAACCGGGAGGGGTAATGAAAAACTGTTTTTT
NA	TRBV7-6	NA	TRBJ2-2	13	CASSSGVTGELFF	TGTGCCAGCAGCTCAGGGGTCACCGGGGAGCTGTTTTTT
NA	TRBV7-2	NA	TRBJ2-3	17	CASSLWVLDITSDTQYF	TGTGCCAGCAGCTTATGGGTTCTAGACATAACATCAGATACGCAGTATTTT
NA	TRBV20-1	NA	TRBJ2-1	11	CSASFNNEQFF	TGCAGTGCTAGTTTCAACAATGAGCAGTTCTTC
NA	TRBV6-1	NA	TRBJ2-7	13	CASTRGPPYEQYF	TGTGCCAGCACTAGGGGACCGCCCTACGAGCAGTACTTC
NA	TRBV7-2	NA	TRBJ2-3	14	CASSLSRATDTQYF	TGTGCCAGCAGCTTAAGCAGGGCAACAGATACGCAGTATTTT
NA	TRBV5-3	NA	TRBJ1-5	15	CARSLSRNSNQPQHF	TGTGCCAGAAGCCTAAGCAGAAATAGCAATCAGCCCCAGCATTTT
NA	TRBV7-6	NA	TRBJ2-3	16	CASSLRAAALTDTQYF	TGTGCCAGCAGCTTAAGAGCAGCGGCCCTCACAGATACGCAGTATTTT
NA	TRBV9	NA	TRBJ2-2	15	CASSVGEANTGELFF	TGTGCCAGCAGCGTAGGGGAAGCAAACACCGGGGAGCTGTTTTTT
TRBD2	TRBV4-1	NA	TRBJ2-3	19	CASSHSDRLAGGGTDTQYF	TGCGCCAGCAGCCATTCGGACAGGCTAGCGGGAGGAGGCACAGATACGCAGTATTTT
NA	TRBV4-3	NA	TRBJ2-3	18	CASSSMGGTPYGTDTQYF	TGCGCCAGCAGTTCTATGGGGGGCACTCCTTACGGCACAGATACGCAGTATTTT
NA	TRBV6-5	NA	TRBJ2-7	12	CASNIYRDEQYF	TGTGCCAGCAACATTTATAGGGACGAGCAGTACTTC
NA	TRBV7-8	NA	TRBJ2-1	13	CASSRVGIDEQFF	TGTGCCAGCAGCCGAGTGGGGATAGATGAGCAGTTCTTC
TRBD2	TRBV9	NA	TRBJ2-7	16	CASSVGLAGGPHEQYF	TGTGCCAGCAGCGTAGGGCTAGCGGGAGGGCCCCACGAGCAGTACTTC
TRBD2	TRBV6-5	NA	TRBJ2-7	15	CASSLSGRPSYEQYF	TGTGCCAGCAGTTTAAGCGGGAGGCCCTCCTACGAGCAGTACTTC
NA	TRBV5-8	once	TRBJ2-6	16	CATRYRELRGANVLTF	TGTGCCACCAGATACAGGGAACTGAGGGGGGCCAACGTCCTGACTTTC
NA	TRBV21-1	NA	TRBJ2-5	14	CASSKDTGAKTQYF	TGTGCCAGCAGCAAAGATACGGGGGCGAAGACCCAGTACTTC
TRBD1	TRBV5-1	NA	TRBJ1-1	14	CASSLDRGQTEAFF	TGCGCCAGCAGCTTGGACAGGGGGCAGACTGAAGCTTTCTTT
NA	TRBV28	NA	TRBJ2-5	14	CASSSAERIRTQYF	TGTGCCAGCAGTTCTGCCGAACGCATTAGGACCCAGTACTTC
TRBD2	TRBV19	NA	TRBJ2-5	16	CASRREGWASEETQYF	TGTGCCAGTAGGCGGGAGGGTTGGGCTTCGGAAGAGACCCAGTACTTC
NA	TRBV6-6	NA	TRBJ2-7	15	CASSYSAPQSYEQYF	TGTGCCAGCAGTTACTCAGCGCCCCAATCCTACGAGCAGTACTTC
TRBD2	TRBV6-4	NA	TRBJ2-3	15	CASSGWGLTKDTQYF	TGTGCCAGCAGTGGTTGGGGACTAACCAAGGATACGCAGTATTTT
TRBD2	TRBV11-2	NA	TRBJ2-4	19	CASSGLAGKRVWAKNIQYF	TGTGCCAGCAGCGGACTAGCGGGAAAGAGGGTTTGGGCCAAAAACATTCAGTACTTC
TRBD2	TRBV7-9	NA	TRBJ2-7	12	CASSLVGEGRNF	TGTGCCAGCAGCTTAGTCGGGGAGGGGAGGAACTTC
NA	TRBV14	NA	TRBJ2-7	16	CASSQDYGGWGQEQYF	TGTGCCAGCAGCCAAGATTATGGAGGTTGGGGTCAGGAGCAGTACTTC
NA	TRBV5-6	once	TRBJ2-1	11	CASSLRNEQFF	TGTGCCAGCAGCTTAAGGAATGAGCAGTTCTTC
NA	TRBV7-7	NA	TRBJ2-2	14	CASSRTGTAGELFF	TGTGCCAGCAGCCGAACAGGGACCGCCGGGGAGCTGTTTTTT
NA	TRBV5-6	NA	TRBJ2-3	11	CASSFTDTQYF	TGTGCCAGCAGCTTCACAGATACGCAGTATTTT
NA	TRBV19	NA	TRBJ1-3	15	CASSIVDSSGNTIYF	TGTGCCAGTAGTATTGTGGATAGCTCTGGAAACACCATATATTTT